The 5 T cell receptor beta chains presented below share a single source sample, sequenced in a study of blood T cells in healthy people across ages. The second PCR ran about 6 to 12 cycles with a sample-barcoded 5' primer and J-beta primers. TCRdb redid the calling of the 5' RACE reads with MiXCR, one entry per CDR3 protein. Of around 800,000 distinct CDR3 sequences in the sample, about 55% are singletons; the top ten hold approximately 40%. The sample was blood. The receptors come from a man of 80 years or more in good health.

This clonotype was seen more than once but under ten times. The V call is TRBV29-1, the J call TRBJ2-3; 10 bases are a match to TRBD2. The CDR3 is 14 residues long. Per germline, CDR1 SQVTM and CDR2 ANQGSEA. Unmatched junction bases numbered 6, after V lost 5 bases and J lost 4 bases. In nucleotides, the CDR3 is TGCAGCGTTCCCACACTAGCGGGGCCAGATACGCAGTATTTT. Translation gives CSVPTLAGPDTQYF.

CDR3 sequence reads: CASSLAEGQPQHF. For the CDR3, the DNA is TGTGCCAGCAGCTTAGCGGAAGGCCAGCCCCAGCATTTT. The chain combines TRBV7-3 with TRBJ1-5; D gene unclear. The CDR3 covers 13 residues. Germline lookup yields CDR1 SGHTA and CDR2 FQGTGA. With 2 bases removed from V and 7 bases from J, the gap between germline ends came to 9 bases. The full variable domain, completed using reference TRBV7-3 and TRBJ1-5, is GAGVSQTPSNKVTEKGKYVELRCDPISGHTALYWYRQSLGQGPEFLIYFQGTGAADDSGLPNDRFFAVRPEGSVSTLKIQRTERGDSAVYLCASSLAEGQPQHFGDGTRLSIL.

Only a few counts were recorded for this clonotype. The rearrangement uses TRBV20-1 and TRBJ1-1; the match to TRBD1 covers 9 bases. CDR1 is DFQATT and CDR2 is SNEGSKA in the germline V gene (reference sequence). V shed 0 bases and J 5 bases; nucleotides not matched to a gene: 7. This CDR3 comprises 15 residues. This CDR3 reads CSARDPRQGVTEAFF. CDR3 in DNA: TGCAGTGCTAGAGATCCCAGACAGGGGGTTACTGAAGCTTTCTTT.

J is TRBJ2-7 and V is TRBV4-2; TRBD1 is a possible D gene (6 bases). The V end lost 0 bases, the J end lost 7 bases, and 13 bases lay between the germline ends. CDR1 is LGHNA, CDR2 YNFKEQ, per germline. CDR3 size: 14 residues. CDR3 sequence: CASSQEQGSREQYF. The CDR3 DNA follows: TGTGCCAGCAGCCAAGAACAGGGCTCCCGGGAGCAGTACTTC.

The chain has TRBV27 and TRBJ2-5; the D gene is possibly TRBD2 (5 bases). Germline V gene data show CDR1 as MNHEY and CDR2 as SMNVEV (reference sequence). The CDR3 length is 15 residues. Between the trimmed V and J ends, which lost 6 bases and 7 bases, there was a span of 21 bases. The CDR3: CASRTDDIARGTQYF. In DNA form, the CDR3 reads TGTGCCAGCAGAACCGACGATATAGCTCGGGGGACCCAGTACTTC.